This record looks at one T cell receptor (beta chain) sequence and its context. Its antigen is unidentified. Every patient was untreated before thyroid surgery. In the source study's methods: Across clinicopathological groups, CDR3 differences served as the basis for building a distant-metastasis classifier for papillary thyroid cancer. TCRdb used MiXCR to call clones anew from the PCR reads. None of the V and J calls come from the authors' own analysis; TCRdb made them. The data show about 59,000 clones, 15% to 20% seen once. These data originate in a study of metastatic and nonmetastatic thyroid tumors. For the study at large: Repertoire comparisons spanned blood and tumor or nodule tissue from malignant and benign thyroid patients.

The CDR3 runs 14 residues. Trimming pared 2 bases from V and 1 base from J, leaving 11 bases between. Germline CDR1 is GTSNPN and CDR2 is SVGIG (reference sequence). Study-wide points: Reportedly, malignant thyroid tumors had significantly higher TCR beta diversity than benign nodules, in blood and tumor.

The chain links TRBV30 to TRBJ1-1, with D perhaps TRBD1 (5 bases). The clonotype originates from a male donor with papillary thyroid cancer or a benign thyroid nodule (not recorded which). Some clones in this sample may be carry-over from other donors' samples. Input material: blood. The CDR3: CAWSPRQRNTEAFF. CDR3 in DNA: TGTGCCTGGAGTCCGAGACAGAGGAACACTGAAGCTTTCTTT.